These 27 T cell receptor beta chains originate from one sample sequenced in a study of T cells in Graves' hyperthyroidism and ophthalmopathy. TCR beta CDR3 sequences were amplified from RNA transcripts. First-round RT-PCR with HTBI primers amplified the TCR CDR3 region. A single record per CDR3 protein comes from TCRdb applying MiXCR to the multiplex PCR reads. The sample lists roughly 240,000 distinct CDR3 sequences; approximately 25% were seen once. The source material was blood. These receptors were taken from a woman aged 40 to 49 with Graves' ophthalmopathy.

This clonotype was seen repeatedly, ten times or more. This chain joins TRBV4-2 and TRBJ2-2, with 9 bases matching TRBD2. The CDR3 is made up of 16 amino acids. Germline lookup yields CDR1 LGHNA and CDR2 YNFKEQ. V was pared by 0 bases and J by 7 bases, with 6 bases of the junction left unmatched. In nucleotides, the CDR3 is TGTGCCAGCAGCCAAGAGTCTAGCGGGAATGACGGGGAGCTGTTTTTT. This sequence encodes CASSQESSGNDGELFF.

This clonotype was observed many times. J is TRBJ1-1 and V is TRBV12-3 or TRBV12-4; a weak D match, TRBD1 (5 bases). The CDR3 sequence is 13 residues long. Trimming shortened V by 7 bases and J by 0 bases, and 9 bases separated the two germline ends. The DNA for the CDR3 is TGTGCCAGCAACGGGGGGGTGAACACTGAAGCTTTCTTT. Its translation: CASNGGVNTEAFF.

In its sample, this clonotype was seen many times. J is TRBJ2-2 and V is TRBV5-1; 12 nucleotides align to TRBD1. CDR3 length: 18 residues. Germline V gene lookup returns CDR1 SGHRS and CDR2 YFSETQ. Trimming took 4 bases from V and 3 from J; bases not matched to a gene: 10. The CDR3 here is CASSLRDRGLAHTGELFF. CDR3 nucleotides: TGCGCCAGCAGCCTCCGGGACAGGGGGCTAGCGCACACCGGGGAGCTGTTTTTT.

This clonotype was observed at least ten times. The rearrangement uses TRBV28 and TRBJ2-7, with no clear D. Germline CDR1 is MDHEN and CDR2 is SYDVKM. This CDR3 has 12 residues. Trimming left V 6 bases short and J 0 bases short, with 6 bases between. This CDR3 reads CASSPYSYEQYF. The CDR3 bases are TGTGCCAGCAGCCCGTACTCCTACGAGCAGTACTTC.

Many counts were recorded for this clonotype. This chain uses TRBV10-3 with TRBJ1-5; TRBD1 matches at 8 bases. Germline CDR1 reads ENHRY; CDR2 reads SYGVKD. The CDR3 sequence is 14 residues long. V lost 5 bases and J lost 6; bases outside the gene matches: 6. CDR3 amino acids: CAISQDRVGQPQHF. The CDR3 DNA reads TGTGCCATCAGTCAGGACAGGGTAGGTCAGCCCCAGCATTTT.

The chain has TRBV29-1 and TRBJ1-1, with a possible D match to TRBD1 (6 bases). CDR1 and CDR2 (germline): SQVTM, ANQGSEA. The germline V and J ends were trimmed by 4 bases and 5 bases, with 14 bases remaining between them. This CDR3 comprises 13 residues. The CDR3 DNA reads TGCAGCGTTGTGGCCAGGGGATGGACTGAAGCTTTCTTT. Translated, it gives CSVVARGWTEAFF.

This clonotype was counted ten times or more. This rearrangement joins TRBV7-8 to TRBJ2-2; the D gene is possibly TRBD1 (5 bases). The CDR3 totals 13 residues. V lost 4 bases to trimming and J lost 6 bases, with 9 bases between them. The germline V gene encodes CDR1 SGHVS and CDR2 FQNEAQ. The CDR3 protein is CASSSRVAGELFF. CDR3 in DNA: TGTGCCAGCAGCTCCAGGGTGGCCGGGGAGCTGTTTTTT.

This clonotype was detected ten times or more. The V gene is TRBV20-1, the J gene TRBJ1-5; 10 nucleotides align to TRBD1. The CDR3 extends over 14 amino acids. The V and J ends lost 5 bases and 4 bases, in that order; junction bases with no gene match: 5. Germline V gives CDR1 DFQATT, CDR2 SNEGSKA (reference sequence). The CDR3: CSAGKDRGNQPQHF. The CDR3 coding sequence is TGCAGTGCTGGAAAGGACAGGGGGAATCAGCCCCAGCATTTT.

This clonotype was counted at least ten times. V gene TRBV4-2 combines with J gene TRBJ1-3, with D unresolved. CDR3 length: 15 residues. The germline V gene has CDR1 LGHNA and CDR2 YNFKEQ. Trimming pared 1 base from V and 0 bases from J, leaving 7 bases between. The CDR3 loop is CASSQGDNSGNTIYF. Written as DNA, the CDR3 is TGTGCCAGCAGCCAAGGCGACAACTCTGGAAACACCATATATTTT.

This clonotype was counted ten times or more. The rearrangement joins TRBV12-3 or TRBV12-4 to TRBJ2-7; D might be TRBD1 (5 bases). The V and J ends lost 7 bases and 3 bases respectively, with 22 bases between them. This CDR3 spans 16 amino acids. This CDR3 reads CASTPTAGQGNYEQYF. The DNA for the CDR3 is TGTGCCAGCACCCCTACGGCAGGACAAGGAAACTACGAGCAGTACTTC.

This clonotype was counted many times. CDR3 coding DNA: TGCAGTGCTAGAGTAGAGATTGAAGCTTTCTTT. Protein sequence: CSARVEIEAFF. The chain is built from TRBV20-1 and TRBJ1-1; D not resolved. This CDR3 is 11 amino acids long. Germline V gives CDR1 DFQATT, CDR2 SNEGSKA (reference sequence). The V end was cut by 1 base, the J end by 7 bases, with 7 bases between.

This clonotype was counted many times. The CDR3 bases are TGTGCCAGCAGTTATCGGGGGGCGAGTGGAAACACCATATATTTT. Amino acid sequence: CASSYRGASGNTIYF. This chain connects TRBV6-5 to TRBJ1-3; D might be TRBD1 (6 bases). Trimming left V 3 bases short and J 3 bases short, with 12 bases between. CDR1 and CDR2 from the germline V gene are MNHEY and SVGAGI. The length of the CDR3 is 15 residues.

This clonotype has ten or more counts. The genes are TRBV19 and TRBJ2-7, with TRBD1 identical over 8 bases. The CDR3 runs 16 residues. Germline V lookup: CDR1 LNHDA, CDR2 SQIVND (reference sequence). V gave up 6 bases and J gave up 4 bases; unmatched junction bases: 14. CDR3 DNA sequence: TGTGCCAGTAGACGGACCGGGGGCAGGGGGCGATACGAGCAGTACTTC. Translating it yields CASRRTGGRGRYEQYF.

This clonotype was seen many times. This rearrangement joins TRBV12-3 or TRBV12-4 to TRBJ2-7; D may be TRBD1 (9 bases). This CDR3 has 14 residues. Trimming removed 7 bases at V and 6 bases at J, with 19 bases between. In DNA form, the CDR3 reads TGTGCCAGCAAACGGGGGGGACAGGGAGGCGAGCAGTACTTC. It is translated as CASKRGGQGGEQYF.

The chain joins TRBV18 to TRBJ1-1; TRBD1 agrees at 11 bases. The CDR3 has 16 amino acids. Trimming removed 1 base from V and 3 bases from J; junction bases left unmatched: 4. Germline assignment: CDR1 KGHSH and CDR2 LQKENI. The CDR3 bases are TGTGCCAGCTCACCACGGACAGGGGGCATGGACACTGAAGCTTTCTTT. Protein sequence: CASSPRTGGMDTEAFF.

The table lists this clonotype with many counts. V is TRBV7-8 and J is TRBJ2-7; perhaps TRBD2 as D (6 bases). Germline V gene lookup returns CDR1 SGHVS and CDR2 FQNEAQ. V lost 6 bases and J 7 bases, leaving 13 bases between the germline ends. This CDR3 has 12 residues. CDR3 in amino acids: CASRDYAGEQYF. CDR3 DNA: TGTGCCAGCAGGGATTATGCGGGGGAGCAGTACTTC.

The chain carries TRBV20-1 and TRBJ2-7; perhaps TRBD2 as D (6 bases). Germline CDR1 is DFQATT and CDR2 is SNEGSKA (reference sequence). The CDR3 spans 14 residues. V lost 0 bases to trimming and J lost 3 bases, with 12 bases between them. The DNA for the CDR3 is TGCAGTGCTAGAGACAACCGGGACTTCTACGAGCAGTACTTC. It yields the protein CSARDNRDFYEQYF.

This clonotype showed up just a few times. Being one base from a much bigger clone, this may be a read error. The genes are TRBV29-1 and TRBJ2-7; 8 bases line up with TRBD2. V lost 3 bases to trimming and J lost 4 bases; unmatched junction nucleotides: 2. The CDR3 covers 12 residues. The V gene's germline CDR1 is SQVTM and CDR2 ANQGSEA. The CDR3 nucleotides read TGCAGCGTTGAGGGACTAGGGTACGAGCAGTACTTC. This translates into CSVEGLGYEQYF.

This clonotype was counted between two and nine times. V gene TRBV12-5 combines with J gene TRBJ2-7; TRBD1 matches 7 bases. Germline-derived CDR1 and CDR2 are LGHNT and FRNRAP. The CDR3 has 16 amino acids. Trimming took 2 bases from V and 4 from J; bases not matched to a gene: 11. CDR3 sequence reads: CASGLRPGGSPYEQYF. The CDR3 region has the DNA TGTGCTAGTGGTTTGAGACCAGGGGGAAGCCCATACGAGCAGTACTTC.

This clonotype came up a few times. This chain links TRBV18 with TRBJ2-2; 7 nucleotides agree with TRBD2. The ends lost 3 bases at V and 5 bases at J; junction bases unmatched: 6. Germline loops: CDR1 KGHSH, CDR2 LQKENI. This CDR3 contains 15 residues. CDR3 bases: TGTGCCAGCTCACCCCAGCGGGGAGATACCGGGGAGCTGTTTTTT. It is translated as CASSPQRGDTGELFF.

In its sample, this clonotype was seen many times. V gene TRBV7-2 combines with J gene TRBJ2-7, with no clear D. From germline, CDR1 is SGHTA and CDR2 FQGNSA. Trimming stripped 3 bases from V and 3 bases from J, with 9 bases between. The CDR3 contains 13 residues. The CDR3 is CASSLKSDYEQYF. DNA for the CDR3: TGTGCCAGCAGCTTGAAGAGCGACTACGAGCAGTACTTC.

This clonotype has a count of ten or more. The V call is TRBV5-6, the J call TRBJ2-7; 8 nucleotides line up with TRBD1. CDR3 length: 17 amino acids. Germline V gene data show CDR1 as SGHDT and CDR2 as YYEEEE. V lost 3 bases to trimming and J lost 0 bases; unmatched junction nucleotides: 11. The CDR3 nucleotides read TGTGCCAGCAGCTCACTCCTGGACAGGGCAAGCTCCTACGAGCAGTACTTC. Amino acids: CASSSLLDRASSYEQYF.

This clonotype was seen many times. One junction end disagrees with the germline gene, perhaps due to a read error. CDR3 region: CASSLAVGDSETQYF. The CDR3 nucleotides read TGTGCTAGCAGCTTAGCGGTCGGGGATTCGGAGACCCAGTACTTC. The chain joins TRBV7-7 to TRBJ2-5; a possible D gene is TRBD2 (6 bases). The CDR3 is made up of 15 amino acids. From germline, CDR1 is SSHAT and CDR2 FNYEAQ (reference sequence).

This clonotype was observed many times. The genes are TRBV2 and TRBJ2-2, with D hard to call. CDR3 length: 13 residues. Germline V gives CDR1 SNHLY, CDR2 FYNNEI. V lost 8 bases, J lost 4 bases, and 11 bases lay in between. CDR3 DNA sequence: TGTGCCAGCCACGTACTACGCACCGGGGAGCTGTTTTTT. Its protein is CASHVLRTGELFF. Full variable domain (rest looked up from reference TRBV2 and TRBJ2-2): EPEVTQTPSHQVTQMGQEVILRCVPISNHLYFYWYRQILGQKVEFLVSFYNNEISEKSEIFDDQFSVERPDGSNFTLKIRSTKLEDSAMYFCASHVLRTGELFFGEGSRLTVL.

This clonotype was observed at least ten times. J is TRBJ1-2 and V is TRBV30; tentatively, D is TRBD1 (6 bases). The germline CDR1 and CDR2 sequences are GTSNPN and SVGIG (reference sequence). With 4 bases removed from V and 7 bases from J, the gap between germline ends came to 16 bases. CDR3 length: 13 residues. CDR3: CAWNQFDRLGYTF. The DNA of the CDR3 is TGTGCCTGGAACCAATTCGACAGGCTTGGCTACACCTTC. Complete variable domain (other parts from reference TRBV30 and TRBJ1-2): SQTIHQWPATLVQPVGSPLSLECTVEGTSNPNLYWYRQAAGRGLQLLFYSVGIGQISSEVPQNLSASRPQDRQFILSSKKLLLSDSGFYLCAWNQFDRLGYTFGSGTRLTVV.

The sample holds many counts of this clonotype. The chain uses TRBV6-5 and TRBJ1-1, with a weak D call TRBD1 (5 bases). Trimming pared 7 bases from V and 4 bases from J, leaving 13 bases between. CDR3 length: 13 residues. The germline V gene has CDR1 MNHEY and CDR2 SVGAGI. The CDR3 reads CASTYGGGTEAFF. In DNA form, the CDR3 reads TGTGCCAGCACCTATGGGGGGGGCACTGAAGCTTTCTTT.

This rearrangement joins TRBV12-3 or TRBV12-4 to TRBJ1-2, with D hard to call. V was shortened by 3 bases and J by 5 bases, with 13 bases between the two germline ends. CDR3 size: 14 residues. The CDR3 DNA reads as TGTGCCAGCAGTTTTGGCGGGGAAGGATATGGCTACACCTTC. It specifies CASSFGGEGYGYTF.